One sample yielded the 18 T cell receptor beta chains listed below, sequenced in a study of OX40 agonist ivuxolimab in advanced cancers. Measured with immunoSEQ multiplex PCR; TCRdb has only the in-frame clones, and not every one. The sample comprises 55,000 to 60,000 clones, approximately 75% of which are singletons, and more than 0.65% rests with the top ten. The material sequenced was CD4+ or CD8+ T cells sorted from blood, taken in a trial of the OX40 agonist ivuxolimab. These receptors all come from an adult with an advanced solid tumor such as melanoma, head and neck, liver or kidney cancer.

The chain uses TRBV7-2 and TRBJ1-6; D remains ambiguous. Trimming shortened V by 5 bases and J by 5 bases, and 13 bases separated the two germline ends. The CDR3 spans 15 residues. Per germline, CDR1 SGHTA and CDR2 FQGNSA. The DNA for the CDR3 is TGTGCCAGCAGCCGCTGGCCGAGGGATAATTCACCCCTCCACTTT. Protein sequence: CASSRWPRDNSPLHF.

This clone was observed a single time. This rearrangement joins TRBV4-1 to TRBJ1-5, with unresolved D. Trimming cost V 5 bases and J 0 bases, with 14 bases left between them. This CDR3 is 16 amino acids long. Germline V gene data show CDR1 as MGHRA and CDR2 as YSYEKL. The CDR3 bases are TGCGCCAGCAGCAGCCCCCTAGATAATAGCAATCAGCCCCAGCATTTT. Translated: CASSSPLDNSNQPQHF.

This clone appeared a few times. The chain couples TRBV11-2 to TRBJ2-5, with D tentatively TRBD1 (6 bases). The CDR3 is 14 amino acids. CDR1 is SGHAT and CDR2 is FQNNGV in the germline V gene. Trimming left V 3 bases short and J 8 bases short, with 16 bases between. The CDR3 reads CASSFAGRGKTQYF. CDR3 DNA sequence: TGTGCCAGCAGCTTCGCCGGTAGGGGGAAAACCCAGTACTTC.

V and J are TRBV5-8 and TRBJ1-4, with 7 bases lining up with TRBD1. The V gene's germline CDR1 is SGHTS and CDR2 YDEGEE. With V trimmed by 0 bases and J by 7 bases, 6 bases remained unmatched. This CDR3 has 15 residues. DNA for the CDR3: TGTGCCAGCAGCTTGGAATCAGGGGGGTCTGAAAAACTGTTTTTT. Protein sequence: CASSLESGGSEKLFF.

The chain uses TRBV7-9 and TRBJ1-1; no reliable D call. The germline V and J ends were trimmed by 0 bases and 0 bases, with 8 bases remaining between them. CDR1 is SEHNR, CDR2 FQNEAQ, per germline (reference sequence). The CDR3 sequence is 15 residues long. As DNA, the CDR3 is TGTGCCAGCAGCTTAGCGGAGGCAGTGAACACTGAAGCTTTCTTT. Its protein is CASSLAEAVNTEAFF. The whole variable domain, remainder taken from reference TRBV7-9 and TRBJ1-1, is DTGVSQNPRHKITKRGQNVTFRCDPISEHNRLYWYRQTLGQGPEFLTYFQNEAQLEKSRLLSDRFSAERPKGSFSTLEIQRTEQGDSAMYLCASSLAEAVNTEAFFGQGTRLTVV.

The chain recombines TRBV19 with TRBJ1-2, with TRBD1 matching over 9 bases. Trimming at V came to 5 bases and at J to 2 bases, leaving 3 bases not matched to a gene. The CDR3 is made up of 14 amino acids. Germline V lookup: CDR1 LNHDA, CDR2 SQIVND (reference sequence). This CDR3 reads CASSWDRDNYGYTF. DNA of the CDR3: TGTGCCAGTAGTTGGGACAGGGACAACTATGGCTACACCTTC.

This chain links TRBV29-1 with TRBJ1-6; a weak D match, TRBD1 (5 bases). Germline V gene sequence: CDR1 SQVTM, CDR2 ANQGSEA. V was shortened by 2 bases and J by 3 bases, with 11 bases between the two germline ends. This CDR3 has 15 amino acids. The CDR3 DNA reads as TGCAGCGTTGAATATGGAGGACACTATAATTCACCCCTCCACTTT. It translates to CSVEYGGHYNSPLHF.

The sample holds a few counts of this clone. The gene calls are TRBV19 and TRBJ2-1; 10 positions agree with TRBD2. Trimming took 5 bases from V and 8 from J; bases not matched to a gene: 6. The germline gives CDR1 LNHDA, CDR2 SQIVND (reference sequence). The CDR3 extends over 14 amino acids. The CDR3 here is CASSVSGGRDEQFF. CDR3 sequence (DNA): TGTGCCAGTAGTGTTAGCGGGGGGAGGGATGAGCAGTTCTTC.

The CDR3 DNA is TGCGCCAGCAGGGTGGACAGGGACACTGAAGCTTTCTTT. Translation: CASRVDRDTEAFF. This chain joins TRBV10-1 and TRBJ1-1; 8 bases line up with TRBD1. The CDR3 is 13 residues long. The germline gives CDR1 WNHNN, CDR2 SYGVQD (reference sequence). V was pared by 6 bases and J by 3 bases, with 3 bases of the junction left unmatched.

The rearrangement uses TRBV5-1 and TRBJ2-7; D remains ambiguous. The V end lost 0 bases, the J end lost 6 bases, and 10 bases lay between the germline ends. CDR3 size: 13 residues. Germline V gene lookup returns CDR1 SGHRS and CDR2 YFSETQ. CDR3 loop: CASSLGRESEQYF. The CDR3, as DNA: TGCGCCAGCAGCTTGGGACGTGAAAGCGAGCAGTACTTC.

This chain uses TRBV2 with TRBJ2-7; a weak D match, TRBD1 (5 bases). CDR1 is SNHLY and CDR2 is FYNNEI in the germline V gene. V was cut by 6 bases and J by 4 bases, with 10 bases left in between. The CDR3 length is 12 residues. The CDR3 is CASRKDTYEQYF. The DNA of the CDR3 is TGTGCCAGCAGGAAGGACACTTACGAGCAGTACTTC.

This chain connects TRBV7-2 to TRBJ2-3; 9 nucleotides align to TRBD2. The germline CDR1 and CDR2 sequences are SGHTA and FQGNSA. The trim removed 2 bases at V and 3 bases at J, leaving 6 bases unmatched. The CDR3 covers 16 residues. In DNA form, the CDR3 reads TGTGCCAGCAGCTTAACGGGCGGGGGGGGTACAGATACGCAGTATTTT. Its translation is CASSLTGGGGTDTQYF.

The table lists this clone with a count of one. The V gene is TRBV9, the J gene TRBJ2-5, with a possible D match to TRBD2 (7 bases). The CDR3 contains 17 residues. The V and J ends lost 3 bases and 4 bases respectively, with 22 bases between them. Germline V CDR1 and CDR2: SGDLS, YYNGEE. The CDR3 sequence is CASSGGGWLGRGETQYF. The CDR3 bases are TGTGCCAGCAGCGGTGGGGGCTGGCTGGGGAGGGGAGAGACCCAGTACTTC.

This chain connects TRBV9 to TRBJ1-1; D is possibly TRBD1 (5 bases). CDR1 and CDR2 from the germline V gene are SGDLS and YYNGEE. The CDR3 has 13 amino acids. V lost 3 bases to trimming and J lost 4 bases, with 10 bases between them. The CDR3 DNA follows: TGTGCCAGCAGCGCCCCCGGGGGCACTGAAGCTTTCTTT. This gives the protein CASSAPGGTEAFF.

V is TRBV15 and J is TRBJ2-1, with D possibly TRBD2 on 6 matching bases. The CDR3 is made up of 16 amino acids. Trimming shortened V by 0 bases and J by 4 bases, and 13 bases separated the two germline ends. Germline V CDR1 and CDR2: LNHNV, YYDKDF (reference sequence). CDR3 sequence reads: CATSRDLGGAYNEQFF. In nucleotides, the CDR3 is TGTGCCACCAGCAGAGATCTAGGCGGGGCTTACAATGAGCAGTTCTTC.

V usage is TRBV7-6 and J usage is TRBJ2-1, with 8 bases aligning to TRBD1. This CDR3 spans 16 amino acids. Looked up from germline, CDR1 is SGHVS and CDR2 is FNYEAQ. With 5 bases clipped from V and 3 bases from J, the junction kept 9 bases outside the gene matches. The CDR3 DNA sequence: TGTGCCAGCAGCGAAGACAGGGGTGGATTCTACAATGAGCAGTTCTTC. Its translation: CASSEDRGGFYNEQFF.

The chain recombines TRBV4-2 with TRBJ1-2, with 7 bases that match TRBD1. The CDR3 extends over 15 amino acids. Germline V lookup: CDR1 LGHNA, CDR2 YNFKEQ. With 1 base clipped from V and 7 bases from J, the junction kept 9 bases outside the gene matches. The CDR3 sequence: CASSQVVDRVGGYTF. As DNA, the CDR3 is TGTGCCAGCAGCCAAGTGGTAGACAGGGTAGGTGGCTACACCTTC.

V gene TRBV5-4 combines with J gene TRBJ2-5; D call uncertain. In germline, CDR1 is SGHNT, CDR2 YYREEE (reference sequence). The CDR3 is 15 residues long. The V gene lost 4 bases and the J gene lost 5 bases, with 18 bases spanning the gap. DNA for the CDR3: TGTGCCAGCAGCCCAGACCCTGGGTCGCGGGAGACCCAGTACTTC. Translating gives CASSPDPGSRETQYF.